The 10 T cell receptor beta chains in this list originate from one sample, sequenced in a study of T-cell reconstitution after alpha-beta-depleted transplantation in children. Unique molecular identifiers were incorporated into the prepared TCRbeta library. TCRdb reprocessed the PCR reads with MiXCR, giving one entry per CDR3 protein. The sample lists a few hundred thousand distinct CDR3 sequences; about 12% were seen once. The source material was PBMCs from the stem cell graft donor, sampled from the stem cell graft. Receptor source: a human donor who donated a stem cell graft to a child with combined immunodeficiency.

This rearrangement joins TRBV7-6 to TRBJ1-4, with TRBD1 matching over 10 bases. CDR1 is SGHVS, CDR2 FNYEAQ, per germline. Trimming at V came to 1 base and at J to 8 bases, leaving 10 bases not matched to a gene. The CDR3 is 17 residues long. In DNA form, the CDR3 reads TGTGCCAGCAGCTTAGGTGTGGCCGGGACAGGGGACGAAAAACTGTTTTTT. Translating gives CASSLGVAGTGDEKLFF.

Turning to this clonotype: A much larger clone differs by one base, so this may be a read error. The rearrangement uses TRBV18 and TRBJ2-7; TRBD2 is a possible D gene (5 bases). Germline V gene lookup returns CDR1 KGHSH and CDR2 LQKENI. The CDR3 has 12 amino acids. Trimming stripped 1 base from V and 9 bases from J, with 10 bases between. The CDR3 nucleotides are TGTGCCAGCTCACCACGGGAGAACGGGCAGTACTTC. Protein: CASSPRENGQYF.

The chain links TRBV27 to TRBJ2-5; the D is unclear. This CDR3 has 16 amino acids. V gave up 6 bases and J gave up 1 base, with 18 bases separating them. Germline V gene data show CDR1 as MNHEY and CDR2 as SMNVEV (reference sequence). The CDR3 sequence: CASSFRPGWGQETQYF. DNA of the CDR3: TGTGCCAGCAGCTTTCGTCCCGGATGGGGCCAAGAGACCCAGTACTTC.

The chain has TRBV29-1 and TRBJ2-7, with D uncertain. Germline-derived CDR1 and CDR2 are SQVTM and ANQGSEA. The CDR3 extends over 12 amino acids. Trimming pared 0 bases from V and 5 bases from J, leaving 8 bases between. The CDR3 protein is CSVEEVGNEQYF. As DNA, the CDR3 is TGCAGCGTTGAAGAGGTAGGCAACGAGCAGTACTTC.

The chain carries TRBV5-1 and TRBJ2-1, with a tentative D call TRBD2 (6 bases). The CDR3 loop spans 16 amino acids. Trimming left V 4 bases short and J 1 base short, with 15 bases between. Germline CDR1 reads SGHRS; CDR2 reads YFSETQ. The CDR3 spells CASSPVGRGSYNEQFF. CDR3 DNA sequence: TGCGCCAGCAGCCCCGTCGGGAGAGGGTCCTACAATGAGCAGTTCTTC.

At least ten counts were recorded for this clonotype. CDR3 coding DNA: TGTGCCAGCAGTTCGGGGGAAGCGGACACCTACAATGAGCAGTTCTTC. This codes for CASSSGEADTYNEQFF. The J gene is TRBJ2-1, the V gene TRBV27; the D gene is possibly TRBD2 (6 bases). There are 16 residues in the CDR3. Germline V lookup: CDR1 MNHEY, CDR2 SMNVEV (reference sequence). Trimming left V 4 bases short and J 2 bases short, with 15 bases between.

The V call is TRBV6-5, the J call TRBJ2-7; possibly TRBD1 for D (6 bases). Trimming pared 2 bases from V and 1 base from J, leaving 9 bases between. The CDR3 consists of 14 residues. CDR1 is MNHEY, CDR2 SVGAGI, per germline. For the CDR3, the DNA is TGTGCCAGCAGTTACCAGGGGAGATCCTACGAGCAGTACTTC. Translated: CASSYQGRSYEQYF.

In this sample, this clonotype turned up a few times. J is TRBJ2-3 and V is TRBV25-1, with 11 bases fitting TRBD2. After removal of 6 bases from V and 9 bases from J, the junction contained 5 bases not matched to a gene. The germline CDR1 and CDR2 sequences are MGHDK and SYGVNS. The CDR3 runs 13 residues. The CDR3 bases are TGTGCCAGCAGCGCCGGGACTAGCGGCACGCAGTATTTT. This translates into CASSAGTSGTQYF. The entire variable domain, with the rest obtained from reference TRBV25-1 and TRBJ2-3, is as follows: EADIYQTPRYLVIGTGKKITLECSQTMGHDKMYWYQQDPGMELHLIHYSYGVNSTEKGDLSSESTVSRIRTEHFPLTLESARPSHTSQYLCASSAGTSGTQYFGPGTRLTVL.

A few counts support this clonotype. The chain uses TRBV10-2 and TRBJ1-1; no clear D gene. Germline V gene sequence: CDR1 WSHSY, CDR2 SAAADI. Trimming removed 7 bases at V and 3 bases at J, with 15 bases between. The CDR3 runs 14 residues. CDR3: CASTQPGYDTEAFF. CDR3 nucleotide sequence: TGCGCCAGCACCCAGCCGGGCTATGACACTGAAGCTTTCTTT.

This chain joins TRBV18 and TRBJ2-1; 7 bases map to TRBD2. The V segment lost 2 bases and the J segment 0 bases; nucleotides outside the gene matches: 4. CDR3 length equals 16 residues. Germline V gene sequence: CDR1 KGHSH, CDR2 LQKENI. In DNA, the CDR3 is TGTGCCAGCTCACCAGTCGGGAGGAGCTCCTACAATGAGCAGTTCTTC. As protein: CASSPVGRSSYNEQFF.